This TCR beta chain was captured in a study of T cells after yellow fever vaccination. This clonotype appeared a few times. TCRdb used MiXCR to reprocess the 5' RACE reads, holding one entry per CDR3 protein. The sample lists approximately 300,000 distinct CDR3 sequences, 6.5% to 8.5% occurring once. The sequence was obtained from a young man who received the YFV17D yellow fever vaccine. The specimen was PBMCs, collected around 45 days after the first yellow fever vaccination.

CDR3 coding DNA: TGCGCCAGCAGCCAGGGAACACTCTCCGGGACTAGCAATGAGCAGTTCTTC. This codes for CASSQGTLSGTSNEQFF. The V gene is TRBV4-1, the J gene TRBJ2-1; 8 bases fit TRBD2. Germline V gene lookup returns CDR1 MGHRA and CDR2 YSYEKL. The CDR3 covers 17 residues. V shed 3 bases, J shed 6 bases, and the junction held 13 bases outside the gene matches.